The rows below give T cell receptor beta chains drawn from one sample of a study of cytomegalovirus exposure and HLA in healthy donors. Sequencing was performed with immunoSEQ multiplex PCR; in TCRdb, only in-frame clones are kept and a portion is missing. The sample contains 100,000 to 150,000 clones, around 80% of which appear only once. The sample consisted of PBMCs. These receptors all stem from a female donor in good health and CMV-seronegative. Both conserved end residues are part of each CDR3. The D gene is left open where the match is weak. Part of the rows lack a size; the others show once, few, many or a class for expanded clones.

j_gene	abundance	d_gene	v_gene	CDR3aa	CDR3nt
TRBJ1-1	.	TRBD1	TRBV7-8	CASSSNRGTEAFF	TGTGCCAGCAGCTCGAACAGGGGTACTGAAGCTTTCTTT
TRBJ2-7	.	.	TRBV6-1	CASGQEGSYEQYF	TGTGCCAGCGGTCAGGAGGGGTCCTACGAGCAGTACTTC
TRBJ2-5	.	TRBD2	TRBV5-6	CASSQGLSGDTKQYF	TGTGCCAGCAGCCAAGGACTAAGCGGGGATACGAAGCAGTACTTC
TRBJ2-2	few	.	TRBV5-1	CASSATGNTGELFF	TGCGCCAGCAGCGCGACAGGGAACACCGGGGAGCTGTTTTTT
TRBJ2-7	few	TRBD2	TRBV2	CASSGDSGAPYEQYF	TGTGCCAGCAGTGGGGATAGCGGGGCCCCCTACGAGCAGTACTTC
TRBJ2-1	.	TRBD2	TRBV27	CASSILLAGGPSNEQFF	TGTGCCAGCAGTATCCTACTAGCGGGAGGGCCTTCTAATGAGCAGTTCTTC
TRBJ2-7	few	.	TRBV9	CASSVDPGTYEQYF	TGTGCCAGCAGCGTAGACCCGGGGACCTACGAGCAGTACTTC
TRBJ1-1	.	TRBD1	TRBV28	CASSLGGNRGTEAFF	TGTGCCAGCAGTTTAGGGGGGAACAGGGGGACTGAAGCTTTCTTT
TRBJ2-1	many	.	TRBV2	CALEGPRLNNEQFF	TGTGCCCTCGAGGGTCCCCGCTTAAACAATGAGCAGTTCTTC
TRBJ1-4	once	.	TRBV11-2	CATGGSGEKLFF	TGTGCCACCGGGGGAAGTGGAGAAAAACTGTTTTTT
TRBJ1-3	.	.	TRBV10-1	CASSEPGSGNTIYF	TGCGCCAGCAGTGAGCCGGGGTCTGGAAACACCATATATTTT
TRBJ2-3	once	.	TRBV6-5	CASSYAGNTQYF	TGTGCCAGCAGTTACGCGGGTAATACGCAGTATTTT
TRBJ2-7	few	.	TRBV7-2	CASSFPGGGRSYEQYF	TGTGCCAGCAGCTTCCCCGGGGGAGGCCGCTCCTACGAGCAGTACTTC
TRBJ2-7	.	TRBD1	TRBV5-5	CASSLVQGTYEQYF	TGTGCCAGCAGCTTGGTACAGGGGACCTACGAGCAGTACTTC
TRBJ1-2	.	.	TRBV6-1	CASSDGGLANYGYTF	TGTGCCAGCAGTGATGGCGGATTGGCTAACTATGGCTACACCTTC
TRBJ1-1	.	.	TRBV27	CASSLLGGKTEAFF	TGTGCCAGCAGTTTATTGGGGGGTAAGACTGAAGCTTTCTTT
TRBJ1-4	few	.	TRBV4-3	CASSQGLVGEKLFF	TGCGCCAGCAGCCAAGGACTGGTCGGAGAAAAACTGTTTTTT
TRBJ2-7	.	TRBD1	TRBV19	CASSPQGAVSEQYF	TGTGCCAGTAGTCCCCAGGGGGCGGTGAGCGAGCAGTACTTC
TRBJ2-2	few	.	TRBV6-6	CASSLLGPADTGELFF	TGTGCCAGCAGTTTACTAGGGCCAGCCGACACCGGGGAGCTGTTTTTT
TRBJ2-5	.	.	TRBV27	CASKTGLQETQYF	TGTGCCAGCAAGACAGGTCTTCAAGAGACCCAGTACTTC
TRBJ2-1	once	TRBD1	TRBV7-2	CASSLGDGTGAHEQFF	TGTGCCAGCAGCTTAGGAGATGGGACAGGGGCCCATGAGCAGTTCTTC
TRBJ1-2	.	.	TRBV9	CASSANYGYTF	TGTGCCAGCAGCGCAAACTATGGCTACACCTTC
TRBJ1-2	.	TRBD1	TRBV25-1	CASRGQGRRGYTF	TGTGCCAGCAGGGGACAGGGAAGACGGGGCTACACCTTC
TRBJ2-7	.	.	TRBV20-1	CSAALTGEQYF	TGCAGTGCTGCGCTGACTGGGGAGCAGTACTTC
TRBJ1-4	.	.	TRBV7-9	CASSRSGVPTNEKLFF	TGTGCCAGCAGCCGATCAGGGGTTCCAACTAATGAAAAACTGTTTTTT
TRBJ2-7	.	TRBD1	TRBV9	CASSVDWAGGEQYF	TGTGCCAGCAGCGTAGACTGGGCAGGGGGCGAGCAGTACTTC
TRBJ2-3	.	.	TRBV18	CASSPRLTDTQYF	TGTGCCAGCTCACCCCGACTCACAGATACGCAGTATTTT
TRBJ1-5	.	TRBD1	TRBV7-2	CASSARQGFNSNQPQHF	TGTGCCAGCAGCGCCCGACAGGGCTTTAATAGCAATCAGCCCCAGCATTTT
TRBJ1-6	.	TRBD1	TRBV6-5	CASSDRVDSPLHF	TGTGCCAGCAGCGACAGGGTTGACTCACCCCTCCACTTT
TRBJ2-1	.	TRBD2	TRBV11-2	CASSLDIGGREFF	TGTGCCAGCAGCTTAGATATTGGCGGGAGGGAGTTCTTC
TRBJ2-5	.	.	TRBV5-4	CASSLELRGQQETQYF	TGTGCCAGCAGCTTGGAATTGCGGGGGCAGCAAGAGACCCAGTACTTC
TRBJ2-5	.	.	TRBV9	CASSAGFRLDQETQYF	TGTGCCAGCAGCGCAGGGTTCCGGTTAGATCAAGAGACCCAGTACTTC
TRBJ1-2	.	TRBD1	TRBV7-9	CASSSGQGPNYGYTF	TGTGCCAGCAGCTCTGGACAGGGTCCTAACTATGGCTACACCTTC